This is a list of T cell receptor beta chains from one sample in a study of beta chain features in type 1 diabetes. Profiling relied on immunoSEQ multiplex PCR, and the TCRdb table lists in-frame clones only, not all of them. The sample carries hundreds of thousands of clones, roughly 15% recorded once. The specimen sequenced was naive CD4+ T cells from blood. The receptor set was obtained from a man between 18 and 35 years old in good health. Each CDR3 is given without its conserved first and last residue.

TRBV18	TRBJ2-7	ASSPADGLYEQY
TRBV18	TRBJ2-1	ASSPGRLGYEQF
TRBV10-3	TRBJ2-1	AISMKTSGGVSSYNEQF
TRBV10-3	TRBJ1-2	AISDRDSYGYT
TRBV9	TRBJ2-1	ASSVASEQF
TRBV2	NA	ASSEQGYEQY
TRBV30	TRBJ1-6	AWRKVSSNSPLH
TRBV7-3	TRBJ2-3	ASSLGVPSTDTQY
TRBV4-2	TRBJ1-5	ASSQDIFLLVNQPQH
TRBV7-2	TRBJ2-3	ASSWGTSGTDTQY
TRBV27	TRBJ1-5	ASSLGVVGNQPQH
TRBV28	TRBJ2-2	ASSLGARYTGELF
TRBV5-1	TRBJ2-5	ASGPEETQY
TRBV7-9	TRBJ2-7	ASSFGLSYEQY
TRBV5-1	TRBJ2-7	ASSFGTGYEQY
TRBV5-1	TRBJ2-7	ASSLVAYTYEQY
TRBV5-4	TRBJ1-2	ASSLVDGDGYT
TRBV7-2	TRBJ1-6	ASSLVGGADSPLH
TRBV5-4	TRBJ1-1	ASSPRQGWAEAF
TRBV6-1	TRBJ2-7	ASRRTGGSEQY
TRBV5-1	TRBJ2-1	ASSQPGRNNEQF
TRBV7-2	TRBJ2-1	ASSSLVLGGSYNEQF
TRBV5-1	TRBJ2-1	ASSLTGVPYNEQF
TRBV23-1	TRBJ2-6	ASSQSGRQGFSGANVLT
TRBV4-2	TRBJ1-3	ASSQDFAGAGNTIY
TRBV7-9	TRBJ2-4	ASSLMGSHKNIQY
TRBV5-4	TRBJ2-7	ASSYASGRYEQY
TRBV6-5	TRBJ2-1	ASSYSRNREYEQF
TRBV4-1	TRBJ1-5	ASSPNIGQPQH
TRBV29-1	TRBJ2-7	SVVRDRAAYEQY
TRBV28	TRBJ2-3	ASSSPGSWTDTQY
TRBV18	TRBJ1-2	ASSPGRADGYGYT
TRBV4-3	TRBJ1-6	ASSAGTGNSPLH
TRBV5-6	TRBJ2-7	ASSWVDRDSYEQY
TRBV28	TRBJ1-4	ASSSRRVNEKLF
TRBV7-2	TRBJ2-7	ASSLGTGTYEQY
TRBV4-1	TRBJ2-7	ASSQPLAGGPEQY
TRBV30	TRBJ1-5	AWSVGGSNQPQH
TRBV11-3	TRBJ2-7	ASSPAGTSIYEQY
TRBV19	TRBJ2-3	ASNNRGQGDTQY
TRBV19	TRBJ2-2	ASKSGQRNTGELF
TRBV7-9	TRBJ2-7	ASSSDRASYEQY
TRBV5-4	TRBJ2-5	ASNKQGGEETQY
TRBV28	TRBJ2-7	ASSLYWEQY
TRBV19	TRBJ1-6	ASSKRQEYNSPLH
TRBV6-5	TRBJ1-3	ASSYGRQGSGNTIY
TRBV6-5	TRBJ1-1	ASSYGQVGEAF
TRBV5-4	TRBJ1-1	ASHVGLLNTEAF
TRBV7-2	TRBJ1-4	ASSLARGSTNEKLF
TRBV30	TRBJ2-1	ALGTSGGRSYNEQF
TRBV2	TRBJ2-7	ASRGAAGATYEQY
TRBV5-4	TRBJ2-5	ASTTGAQETQY
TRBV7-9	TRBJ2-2	ASKGGAHSTGELF
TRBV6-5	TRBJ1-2	ASSYGIQRNYGYT
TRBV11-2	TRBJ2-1	ASSFQMGRHEQF
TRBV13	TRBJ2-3	ASRRGGSTDTQY
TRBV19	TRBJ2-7	ASSRVGGSYEQY
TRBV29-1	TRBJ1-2	SVGIGEGYT
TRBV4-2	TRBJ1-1	ASSLDRRGTEAF